The entry below describes one T cell receptor (beta chain). Its antigen is as yet unknown. 5'RACE generated cDNA with 10-nucleotide random UMIs. Using its own MiXCR run on the 5' RACE reads, TCRdb lists one record per CDR3 protein. The sample records around 50,000 distinct CDR3 sequences, approximately 3.5% being singletons. This entry is derived from a study of neurological immune-mediated disorders. V dropped 8 bases and J dropped 1; count of bases not matched to a gene: 7. CDR3 length: 16 amino acids. The germline V gene has CDR1 MNHEY and CDR2 SMNVEV (reference sequence). General observations from the study: The level of TCR clonal expansion was highest in patients with HTLV-1-associated myelopathy and lowest in multiple sclerosis, where it fell below the level seen in healthy controls. When grouped phylogenetically, the repertoires of 18 of the 34 multiple sclerosis patients fell together in one related-CDR3 cluster, which is a possible signature.

Unsorted libraries used 2 million PBMCs kept at -80 degrees C. Sequenced input: PBMCs. The gene calls are TRBV27 and TRBJ2-5; 13 bases are shared with TRBD2. The origin of this receptor is a woman aged 25 to 39 with multiple sclerosis. The CDR3 nucleotides read TGTGCCAGCGCAACCTGGACTAGCGGGAGCCAAGAGACCCAGTACTTC. Protein: CASATWTSGSQETQYF.